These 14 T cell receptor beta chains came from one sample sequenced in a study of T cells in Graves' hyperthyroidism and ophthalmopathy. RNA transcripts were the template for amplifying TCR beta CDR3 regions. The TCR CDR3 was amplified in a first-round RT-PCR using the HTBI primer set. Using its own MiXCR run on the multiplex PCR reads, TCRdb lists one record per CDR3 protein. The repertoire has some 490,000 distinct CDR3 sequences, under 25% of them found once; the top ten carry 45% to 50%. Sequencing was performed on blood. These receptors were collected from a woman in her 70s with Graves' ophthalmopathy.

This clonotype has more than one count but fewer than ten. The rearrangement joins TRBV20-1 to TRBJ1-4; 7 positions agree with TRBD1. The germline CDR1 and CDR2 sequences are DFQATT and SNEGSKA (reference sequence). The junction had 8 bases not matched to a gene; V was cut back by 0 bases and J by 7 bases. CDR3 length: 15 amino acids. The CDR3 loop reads CSARDSGRGTEKLFF. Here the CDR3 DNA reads TGCAGTGCTAGAGATTCGGGCAGGGGGACTGAAAAACTGTTTTTT.

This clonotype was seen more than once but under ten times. DNA for the CDR3: TGTGCCAGCAGCCCAACTAGCGGGAGTTTCGAGCAGTACTTC. It specifies CASSPTSGSFEQYF. The genes are TRBV6-2 or TRBV6-3 and TRBJ2-7, with 11 nucleotides matching TRBD2. The CDR3 has 14 amino acids. Trimming cost V 6 bases and J 6 bases; bases outside gene matches: 7. Per the germline V gene, CDR1 is MNHEY and CDR2 is SVGEGT.

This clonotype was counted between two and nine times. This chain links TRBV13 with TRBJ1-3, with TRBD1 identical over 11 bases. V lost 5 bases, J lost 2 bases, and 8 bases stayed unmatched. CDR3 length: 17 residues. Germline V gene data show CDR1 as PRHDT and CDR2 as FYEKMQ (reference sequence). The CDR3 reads CASSGTGGTYTGNTIYF. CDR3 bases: TGTGCCAGCAGCGGGACAGGGGGGACTTACACTGGAAACACCATATATTTT.

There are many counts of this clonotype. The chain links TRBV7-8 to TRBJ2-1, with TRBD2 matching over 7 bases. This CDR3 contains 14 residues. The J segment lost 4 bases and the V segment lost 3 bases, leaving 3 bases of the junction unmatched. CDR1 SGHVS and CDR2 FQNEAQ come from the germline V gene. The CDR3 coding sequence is TGTGCCAGCAGCTTTAGTAGCGGGTACAATGAGCAGTTCTTC. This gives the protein CASSFSSGYNEQFF.

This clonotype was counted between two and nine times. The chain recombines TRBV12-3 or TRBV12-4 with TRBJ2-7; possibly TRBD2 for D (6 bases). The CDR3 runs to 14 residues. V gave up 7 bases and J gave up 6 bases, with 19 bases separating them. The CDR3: CASTNWGLNGEQYF. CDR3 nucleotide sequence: TGTGCCAGCACAAACTGGGGACTCAACGGCGAGCAGTACTTC.

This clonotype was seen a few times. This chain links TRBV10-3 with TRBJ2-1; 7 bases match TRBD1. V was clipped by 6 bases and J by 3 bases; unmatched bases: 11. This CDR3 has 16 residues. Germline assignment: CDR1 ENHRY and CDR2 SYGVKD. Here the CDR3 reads CAISPRDSQSYNEQFF. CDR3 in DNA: TGTGCCATCAGCCCCCGGGACAGCCAGAGCTACAATGAGCAGTTCTTC.

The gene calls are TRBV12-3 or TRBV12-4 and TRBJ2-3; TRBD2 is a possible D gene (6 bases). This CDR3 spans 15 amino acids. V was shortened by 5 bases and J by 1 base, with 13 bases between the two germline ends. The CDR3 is CASSPGDGRTDTQYF. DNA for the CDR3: TGTGCCAGCAGTCCGGGGGACGGGCGCACAGATACGCAGTATTTT.

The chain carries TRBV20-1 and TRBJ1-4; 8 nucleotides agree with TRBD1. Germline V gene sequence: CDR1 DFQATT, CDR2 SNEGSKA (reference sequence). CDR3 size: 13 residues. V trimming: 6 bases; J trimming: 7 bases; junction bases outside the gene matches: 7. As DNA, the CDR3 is TGCAGTGCCTACGACAGGGGATTTGAAAAACTGTTTTTT. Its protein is CSAYDRGFEKLFF.

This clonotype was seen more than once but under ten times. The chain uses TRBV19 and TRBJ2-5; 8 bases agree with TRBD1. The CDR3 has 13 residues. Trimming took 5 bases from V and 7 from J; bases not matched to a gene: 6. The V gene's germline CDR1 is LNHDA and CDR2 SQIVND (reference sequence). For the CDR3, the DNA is TGTGCCAGTAGTGAAGACAGGGGAGCGACCCAGTACTTC. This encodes CASSEDRGATQYF.

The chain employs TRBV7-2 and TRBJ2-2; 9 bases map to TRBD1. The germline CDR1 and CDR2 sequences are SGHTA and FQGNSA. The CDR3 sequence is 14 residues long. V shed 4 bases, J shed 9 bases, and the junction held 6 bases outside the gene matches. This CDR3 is CASSSRQGDWELFF. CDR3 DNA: TGTGCCAGCAGCTCCAGACAGGGGGACTGGGAGCTGTTTTTT.

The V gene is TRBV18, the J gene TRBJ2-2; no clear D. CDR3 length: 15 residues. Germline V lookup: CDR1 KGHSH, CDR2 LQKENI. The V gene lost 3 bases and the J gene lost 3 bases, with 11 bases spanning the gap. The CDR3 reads CASSPSQTYTGELFF. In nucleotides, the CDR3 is TGTGCCAGCTCACCTTCCCAGACTTACACCGGGGAGCTGTTTTTT. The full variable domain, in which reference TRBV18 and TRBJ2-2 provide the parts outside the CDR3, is NAGVMQNPRHLVRRRGQEARLRCSPMKGHSHVYWYRQLPEEGLKFMVYLQKENIIDESGMPKERFSAEFPKEGPSILRIQQVVRGDSAAYFCASSPSQTYTGELFFGEGSRLTVL.

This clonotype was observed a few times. The CDR3 region is CASSVTDATYEQYF. The CDR3 DNA reads TGTGCCAGCAGCGTGACAGACGCCACCTACGAGCAGTACTTC. This chain connects TRBV9 to TRBJ2-7, with a weak D call TRBD1 (5 bases). In germline, CDR1 is SGDLS, CDR2 YYNGEE. V was pared by 2 bases and J by 2 bases, with 11 bases between. The length of the CDR3 is 14 residues.

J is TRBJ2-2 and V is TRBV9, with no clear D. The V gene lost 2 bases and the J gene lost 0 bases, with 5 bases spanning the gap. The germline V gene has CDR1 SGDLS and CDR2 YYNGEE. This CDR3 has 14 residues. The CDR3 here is CASSVWANTGELFF. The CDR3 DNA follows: TGTGCCAGCAGCGTCTGGGCGAACACCGGGGAGCTGTTTTTT.

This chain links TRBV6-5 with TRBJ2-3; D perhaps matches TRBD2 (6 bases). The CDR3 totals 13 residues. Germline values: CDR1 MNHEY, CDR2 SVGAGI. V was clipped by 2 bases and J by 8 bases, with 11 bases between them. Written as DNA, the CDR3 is TGTGCCAGCAGTTACGCTAGCGAAAGTACGCAGTATTTT. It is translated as CASSYASESTQYF.